The 20 T cell receptor beta chains presented below share a single source sample, sequenced in a study of cytomegalovirus exposure and HLA in healthy donors. PCR used 60 Vbeta primers and 13 Jbeta primers. Some clones are missing from TCRdb's copy, which holds only in-frame ones; the method was immunoSEQ multiplex PCR. The sample holds under 200,000 clones; around nine tenths are singletons and the top ten take 0.25% to 0.4%. The specimen was PBMCs. The receptors come from a young woman in good health and CMV-seronegative.

This chain links TRBV28 with TRBJ2-5; TRBD1 matches 8 bases. CDR1 and CDR2 from the germline V gene are MDHEN and SYDVKM. Germline trimming cut 3 bases from V and 5 bases from J; bases unmatched to any gene: 5. The CDR3 runs 14 residues. The CDR3: CASSLTGAPETQYF. The CDR3 DNA sequence: TGTGCCAGCAGTTTGACAGGGGCGCCGGAGACCCAGTACTTC. Drawing the rest from reference TRBV28 and TRBJ2-5, the complete variable domain is DVKVTQSSRYLVKRTGEKVFLECVQDMDHENMFWYRQDPGLGLRLIYFSYDVKMKEKGDIPEGYSVSREKKERFSLILESASTNQTSMYLCASSLTGAPETQYFGPGTRLLVL.

The chain carries TRBV5-1 and TRBJ2-1; D not resolved. V lost 5 bases and J lost 0, with 12 bases in between. CDR1 and CDR2 (germline): SGHRS, YFSETQ. CDR3 size: 15 residues. CDR3 residues: CASSSVTSSYNEQFF. The CDR3 DNA follows: TGCGCCAGCAGTTCGGTCACGAGCTCCTACAATGAGCAGTTCTTC.

V usage is TRBV7-2 and J usage is TRBJ2-2; 8 positions match TRBD1. V lost 6 bases, J lost 6 bases, and 3 bases stayed unmatched. The V gene's germline CDR1 is SGHTA and CDR2 FQGNSA. The CDR3 loop spans 13 amino acids. The DNA of the CDR3 is TGTGCCAGCAGACCAGGGGGCCCCGGGGAGCTGTTTTTT. Translated, it gives CASRPGGPGELFF.

The rearrangement links TRBV6-1 to TRBJ1-5; D perhaps matches TRBD1 (6 bases). CDR3 length: 15 amino acids. Trimming stripped 6 bases from V and 0 bases from J, with 12 bases between. CDR1 MNHNS and CDR2 SASEGT come from the germline V gene. CDR3 sequence reads: CASSGRRGSNQPQHF. In DNA form, the CDR3 reads TGTGCCAGCAGCGGACGCAGGGGTAGCAATCAGCCCCAGCATTTT.

The CDR3 DNA reads TGCGCCAGCTCAGATCAGGGGATCACAGATACGCAGTATTTT. It is translated as CASSDQGITDTQYF. The chain joins TRBV5-1 to TRBJ2-3, with D perhaps matching TRBD1 (6 bases). The CDR3 is 14 residues long. V lost 7 bases and J 2 bases, leaving 14 bases between the germline ends. Germline-derived CDR1 and CDR2 are SGHRS and YFSETQ.

This CDR3 is CASSTTWGTVNTEAFF. In nucleotides, the CDR3 is TGCGCCAGCAGCACCACCTGGGGGACAGTGAACACTGAAGCTTTCTTT. The chain uses TRBV5-1 and TRBJ1-1; 7 bases fit TRBD1. Per germline, CDR1 SGHRS and CDR2 YFSETQ. The CDR3 runs 16 residues. V dropped 4 bases and J dropped 0; count of bases not matched to a gene: 9.

The chain carries TRBV10-3 and TRBJ2-2; TRBD1 is a possible D gene (6 bases). This CDR3 is built from 15 residues. V was cut by 4 bases and J by 4 bases, with 13 bases left in between. Germline V gene data show CDR1 as ENHRY and CDR2 as SYGVKD. The CDR3 DNA reads TGTGCCATCAGTGTATATTCAGGGGCCACCGGGGAGCTGTTTTTT. It encodes CAISVYSGATGELFF.

This clone was seen a few times. This chain uses TRBV5-1 with TRBJ1-6; D gene unclear. CDR1 is SGHRS and CDR2 is YFSETQ in the germline V gene. This CDR3 is built from 16 residues. V was shortened by 0 bases and J by 6 bases, with 13 bases between the two germline ends. The CDR3 DNA reads as TGCGCCAGCAGCTTGGAACCGGCGGGAGGTAATTCACCCCTCCACTTT. Encoded protein: CASSLEPAGGNSPLHF.

The chain carries TRBV11-3 and TRBJ2-2, with 9 nucleotides matching TRBD2. The CDR3 has 14 residues. The J segment lost 6 bases and the V segment lost 7 bases, leaving 6 bases of the junction unmatched. Germline lookup yields CDR1 SGHNT and CDR2 YENEEA. CDR3 sequence (DNA): TGTGCCAGCACCTACGGCGGGGGGGCCGGGGAGCTGTTTTTT. This sequence encodes CASTYGGGAGELFF.

Concerning this clone itself: A junction boundary mismatches the germline segment, possibly from a read error. V and J are TRBV7-2 and TRBJ2-7, with a tentative D call TRBD2 (7 bases). The CDR3 extends over 16 amino acids. Germline V gene lookup returns CDR1 SGHTA and CDR2 FQGNSA. CDR3 loop: CASSLGIRGTTYAQYF. As DNA, the CDR3 is TGTGCCAGCAGCTTAGGTATTAGGGGGACTACCTACGCGCAGTACTTC.

This rearrangement joins TRBV6-1 to TRBJ2-1; the D gene is possibly TRBD1 (6 bases). Germline V gene sequence: CDR1 MNHNS, CDR2 SASEGT. The ends were cut back, 4 bases at V and 8 bases at J, with 18 bases in the middle. The CDR3 has 15 amino acids. The CDR3 coding sequence is TGTGCCAGCAGTGGGTTACAGGGCCCAGGGGATGAGCAGTTCTTC. This sequence encodes CASSGLQGPGDEQFF.

The V call is TRBV2, the J call TRBJ2-2; D may be TRBD1 (5 bases). V lost 0 bases to trimming and J lost 5 bases, with 19 bases between them. This CDR3 is 18 amino acids long. The V gene's germline CDR1 is SNHLY and CDR2 FYNNEI. In nucleotides, the CDR3 is TGTGCCAGCAGTGAAGCGCTAGGCCAGGGTGATGGGACCGGGGAGCTGTTTTTT. This codes for CASSEALGQGDGTGELFF.

CDR3: CASSQVGTRNQPQHF. The CDR3 DNA reads as TGCGCCAGCAGCCAAGTTGGGACTCGAAATCAGCCCCAGCATTTT. This chain connects TRBV4-1 to TRBJ1-5, with a tentative D call TRBD1 (5 bases). Germline V gene lookup returns CDR1 MGHRA and CDR2 YSYEKL. V lost 1 base and J lost 4, with 11 bases in between. The CDR3 loop spans 15 amino acids.

The rearrangement joins TRBV19 to TRBJ2-1; D is unclear. Germline V gene data show CDR1 as LNHDA and CDR2 as SQIVND (reference sequence). The CDR3 contains 17 residues. V lost 6 bases and J lost 0, with 18 bases in between. CDR3 sequence (DNA): TGTGCCAGTAGCTCCGCGTCCAGCGTAAGCTCCTACAATGAGCAGTTCTTC. This translates into CASSSASSVSSYNEQFF. The whole variable domain, filled in from reference TRBV19 and TRBJ2-1, reads DGGITQSPKYLFRKEGQNVTLSCEQNLNHDAMYWYRQDPGQGLRLIYYSQIVNDFQKGDIAEGYSVSREKKESFPLTVTSAQKNPTAFYLCASSSASSVSSYNEQFFGPGTRLTVL.

This chain links TRBV7-9 with TRBJ2-5; perhaps TRBD2 as D (6 bases). The closer fit of TRBJ2-7 to the DNA end suggests the J call may be wrong. Germline CDR1 SEHNR, CDR2 FQNEAQ (reference sequence). This CDR3 is built from 13 residues. The CDR3 bases are TGTGCCAGCGCGGGACTCCGCTCCTACGAGCAGTACTTC. Protein product: CASAGLRSYEQYF.

This chain links TRBV6-1 with TRBJ2-3; TRBD1 matches at 7 bases. CDR1 MNHNS and CDR2 SASEGT come from the germline V gene. The CDR3 runs to 16 residues. Trimming took 2 bases from V and 3 from J; bases not matched to a gene: 8. The DNA of the CDR3 is TGTGCCAGCAGTGAAATTGTTGGCAGGGGGACAGATACGCAGTATTTT. Translated: CASSEIVGRGTDTQYF.

The chain joins TRBV7-2 to TRBJ1-1, with TRBD1 identical over 9 bases. Unmatched junction bases numbered 6, after V lost 4 bases and J lost 0 bases. The CDR3 covers 16 residues. The germline CDR1 and CDR2 sequences are SGHTA and FQGNSA. The chain's CDR3 is CASSSRQGGMNTEAFF. The CDR3 DNA is TGTGCCAGCAGCTCAAGACAGGGGGGAATGAACACTGAAGCTTTCTTT.

V gene TRBV27 combines with J gene TRBJ2-5, with a weak D call TRBD1 (5 bases). Germline loops: CDR1 MNHEY, CDR2 SMNVEV (reference sequence). V gave up 9 bases and J gave up 8 bases, with 16 bases separating them. The CDR3 has 12 amino acids. CDR3 sequence reads: CASGHPMGTQYF. CDR3 sequence (DNA): TGTGCCAGTGGACACCCCATGGGAACCCAGTACTTC.

This chain connects TRBV5-1 to TRBJ2-3; D is unresolved. Deletions cut 4 bases from V and 8 bases from J, with 14 bases between. Germline CDR1 reads SGHRS; CDR2 reads YFSETQ. This CDR3 contains 13 residues. DNA of the CDR3: TGCGCCAGCAGCCAGGAACTTTTATTTACGCAGTATTTT. Its protein product is CASSQELLFTQYF.

The chain has TRBV9 and TRBJ2-2; D might be TRBD2 (5 bases). The germline V gene encodes CDR1 SGDLS and CDR2 YYNGEE. The germline V and J ends were trimmed by 0 bases and 7 bases, with 13 bases remaining between them. The CDR3 contains 15 residues. CDR3 DNA: TGTGCCAGCAGCGTAGACGTCCGGGGATTCGGGGAGCTGTTTTTT. Protein sequence: CASSVDVRGFGELFF.